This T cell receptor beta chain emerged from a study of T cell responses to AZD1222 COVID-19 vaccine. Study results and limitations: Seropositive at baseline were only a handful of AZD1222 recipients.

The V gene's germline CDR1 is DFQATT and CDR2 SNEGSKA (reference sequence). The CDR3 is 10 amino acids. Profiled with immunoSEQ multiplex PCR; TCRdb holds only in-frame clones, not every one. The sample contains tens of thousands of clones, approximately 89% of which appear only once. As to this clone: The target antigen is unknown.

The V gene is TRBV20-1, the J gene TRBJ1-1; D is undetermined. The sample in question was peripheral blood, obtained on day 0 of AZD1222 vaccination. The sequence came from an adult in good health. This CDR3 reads CSPQAREAFF. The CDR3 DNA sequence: TGCAGCCCTCAAGCCCGGGAAGCTTTCTTT.